The 32 T cell receptor beta chains in this list originate from one sample, sequenced in a study of T-cell reconstitution after alpha-beta-depleted transplantation in children. Molecular barcoding with unique molecular identifiers was used for the TCRbeta library. TCRdb re-called the PCR reads with MiXCR, one entry per CDR3 protein. The sample carries about 22,000 distinct CDR3 sequences, about a tenth recorded once. Sequences were derived from PBMCs from the stem cell graft donor, sampled from the stem cell graft. The receptors were gathered from a human donor who donated a stem cell graft to a child with chronic granulomatous disease.

This clonotype was seen many times. The chain links TRBV29-1 to TRBJ2-1; weak D call: TRBD1 (6 bases). Germline loops: CDR1 SQVTM, CDR2 ANQGSEA. The CDR3 totals 14 residues. V dropped 4 bases and J dropped 2 bases, with 12 bases sitting between them. The CDR3 region is CSVGLAGAYNEQFF. The CDR3 nucleotides read TGCAGCGTTGGGTTGGCAGGGGCCTACAATGAGCAGTTCTTC.

The V and J genes are TRBV1 and TRBJ2-3; no DNA check was done on the table's D call, TRBD2. TRBV1 has pseudogene status. This CDR3 is 17 amino acids long. For the CDR3, the DNA is TGCACCAGCAGCCAAGATAGAACGGGAGGTCTTACAGATACGCAGTATTTT. Its translation is CTSSQDRTGGLTDTQYF.

Many counts were recorded for this clonotype. The CDR3 reads CASSLTGDADTQYF. CDR3 DNA sequence: TGTGCCAGCAGTTTGACAGGGGACGCAGATACGCAGTATTTT. The chain recombines TRBV12-3 or TRBV12-4 with TRBJ2-3, with TRBD1 identical over 8 bases. Unmatched junction bases numbered 3, after V lost 3 bases and J lost 4 bases. The CDR3 has 14 amino acids.

This clonotype was seen at least ten times. J is TRBJ1-2 and V is TRBV2; D remains ambiguous. CDR3 length equals 8 residues. Between the trimmed V and J ends, which lost 7 bases and 7 bases, there was a span of 1 base. Germline V CDR1 and CDR2: SNHLY, FYNNEI. In nucleotides, the CDR3 is TGTGCCAGCACTGGCTACACCTTC. It codes for CASTGYTF. Supplemented by reference TRBV2 and TRBJ1-2, the full variable domain reads EPEVTQTPSHQVTQMGQEVILRCVPISNHLYFYWYRQILGQKVEFLVSFYNNEISEKSEIFDDQFSVERPDGSNFTLKIRSTKLEDSAMYFCASTGYTFGSGTRLTVV.

The table lists this clonotype with many counts. The chain joins TRBV5-1 to TRBJ2-3, with a possible D match to TRBD2 (5 bases). V was pared by 6 bases and J by 3 bases, with 17 bases between. This CDR3 spans 15 amino acids. Germline assignment: CDR1 SGHRS and CDR2 YFSETQ. The chain's CDR3 is CASMLVGVGTDTQYF. The CDR3 region has the DNA TGCGCCAGCATGCTAGTCGGGGTAGGAACAGATACGCAGTATTTT.

Ten or more counts support this clonotype. This sequence joins TRBV7-9 and TRBJ2-5; D possibly corresponds to TRBD2 (6 bases). The CDR3 extends over 15 amino acids. Germline CDR1 SEHNR, CDR2 FQNEAQ (reference sequence). Trimming left V 5 bases short and J 3 bases short, with 16 bases between. CDR3 DNA sequence: TGTGCCAGCAGCCCCCGGGACTTGGGGGAAGAGACCCAGTACTTC. Translation gives CASSPRDLGEETQYF.

This clonotype was counted between two and nine times. The V call is TRBV7-2, the J call TRBJ2-1; D is ambiguous. This CDR3 is built from 13 residues. The germline V and J ends were trimmed by 1 base and 5 bases, with 6 bases remaining between them. Germline-derived CDR1 and CDR2 are SGHTA and FQGNSA. The CDR3 loop reads CASSLGKNNEQFF. CDR3 DNA sequence: TGTGCCAGCAGCTTAGGAAAGAACAATGAGCAGTTCTTC.

The chain couples TRBV10-1 to TRBJ2-1; TRBD2 aligns across 12 bases. The CDR3 covers 16 residues. The J segment lost 9 bases and the V segment lost 3 bases, leaving 9 bases of the junction unmatched. CDR1 and CDR2 from the germline V gene are WNHNN and SYGVQD (reference sequence). CDR3: CASSDWRLAGEGEQFF. The CDR3 bases are TGCGCCAGCAGTGATTGGAGACTAGCGGGAGAAGGTGAGCAGTTCTTC.

This clonotype has just a few counts. The J gene is TRBJ1-1, the V gene TRBV3-1; D gene unclear. CDR1 and CDR2 (germline): LGHDT, YNNKEL (reference sequence). Deletions cut 5 bases from V and 7 bases from J, with 20 bases between. This CDR3 comprises 15 residues. The CDR3 reads CASSSTEPVPGEAFF. The DNA of the CDR3 is TGTGCCAGCAGCTCGACCGAACCGGTCCCCGGTGAAGCTTTCTTT. The variable domain in full, with the rest retrieved from reference TRBV3-1 and TRBJ1-1, is DTAVSQTPKYLVTQMGNDKSIKCEQNLGHDTMYWYKQDSKKFLKIMFSYNNKELIINETVPNRFSPKSPDKAHLNLHINSLELGDSAVYFCASSSTEPVPGEAFFGQGTRLTVV.

This clonotype has at least ten counts. The J gene is TRBJ2-2, the V gene TRBV5-1, with D possibly being TRBD2 (6 bases). The V gene lost 2 bases and the J gene lost 1 base, with 9 bases spanning the gap. The germline gives CDR1 SGHRS, CDR2 YFSETQ. The CDR3 is made up of 15 amino acids. CDR3 nucleotides: TGCGCCAGCAGCTTCGGGGACTTGAACACCGGGGAGCTGTTTTTT. It yields the protein CASSFGDLNTGELFF.

This clonotype has a count of ten or more. V usage is TRBV5-1 and J usage is TRBJ2-5; D not resolved. Per the germline V gene, CDR1 is SGHRS and CDR2 is YFSETQ. V was trimmed by 5 bases and J by 5 bases, leaving 16 bases between them. CDR3 size: 14 residues. In nucleotides, the CDR3 is TGCGCCAGCAGTAAGTCTAGGGCTCCGGAGACCCAGTACTTC. This sequence encodes CASSKSRAPETQYF.

A few counts support this clonotype. The chain is built from TRBV12-3 or TRBV12-4 and TRBJ1-2; D is perhaps TRBD1 (6 bases). Trimming took off 6 bases at V and 3 bases at J, with 17 bases between the two ends. The CDR3 length is 15 residues. This CDR3 reads CASSPGGLGDYGYTF. CDR3 nucleotides: TGTGCCAGCAGCCCGGGGGGCCTAGGGGACTATGGCTACACCTTC.

This clonotype has ten or more counts. J is TRBJ1-2 and V is TRBV20-1, with TRBD1 matching 8 bases. The germline V gene encodes CDR1 DFQATT and CDR2 SNEGSKA (reference sequence). The CDR3 contains 15 residues. V was clipped by 2 bases and J by 4 bases; unmatched bases: 9. DNA of the CDR3: TGCAGTGCTAGATCACGTGGACAGGGCCCCTATGGCTACACCTTC. It is translated as CSARSRGQGPYGYTF.

This clonotype qualifies as medium-sized (0.01 to 0.1%). The chain couples TRBV20-1 to TRBJ2-2, with a weak D call TRBD1 (6 bases). The germline V and J ends were trimmed by 6 bases and 3 bases, with 11 bases remaining between them. CDR1 DFQATT and CDR2 SNEGSKA come from the germline V gene (reference sequence). The CDR3 sequence is 13 residues long. The CDR3 sequence is CSAGTFHTGELFF. Written as DNA, the CDR3 is TGCAGTGCCGGGACATTTCACACCGGGGAGCTGTTTTTT.

This clonotype was recorded at least ten times. J is TRBJ2-7 and V is TRBV5-1; 9 bases match TRBD1. Trimming cost V 4 bases and J 1 base; bases outside gene matches: 12. Germline CDR1 SGHRS, CDR2 YFSETQ. This CDR3 is built from 17 residues. The CDR3 protein is CASSTRTGATGSYEQYF. The CDR3 nucleotides read TGCGCCAGCAGCACGCGGACAGGGGCGACGGGGTCCTACGAGCAGTACTTC.

This clonotype showed up many times. The J gene is TRBJ2-1, the V gene TRBV7-6, with 9 nucleotides matching TRBD2. CDR1 is SGHVS, CDR2 FNYEAQ, per germline. The CDR3 has 17 amino acids. Trimming at V came to 1 base and at J to 2 bases, leaving 6 bases not matched to a gene. For the CDR3, the DNA is TGTGCCAGCAGCTTAGTTCAACTAGCGGGCACCTACAATGAGCAGTTCTTC. This translates into CASSLVQLAGTYNEQFF.

This clonotype was observed many times. The chain carries TRBV5-1 and TRBJ2-2; 9 nucleotides agree with TRBD1. Per the germline V gene, CDR1 is SGHRS and CDR2 is YFSETQ. V lost 4 bases to trimming and J lost 3 bases; unmatched junction nucleotides: 4. CDR3 size: 15 residues. CDR3 in DNA: TGCGCCAGCAGCCTATGGACAGGGGACACCGGGGAGCTGTTTTTT. This gives the protein CASSLWTGDTGELFF.

This clonotype showed up many times. The chain uses TRBV7-9 and TRBJ2-1, with 8 bases fitting TRBD2. After removal of 5 bases from V and 13 bases from J, the junction contained 7 bases not matched to a gene. Germline V gene data show CDR1 as SEHNR and CDR2 as FQNEAQ (reference sequence). The CDR3 totals 12 residues. CDR3 residues: CASSPTREDQFF. The CDR3 DNA reads as TGTGCCAGCAGCCCAACGCGGGAGGACCAGTTCTTC.

The rearrangement links TRBV4-1 to TRBJ2-7; D might be TRBD2 (6 bases). Trimming took 0 bases from V and 3 from J, leaving 9 bases between them. The CDR3 is 14 residues long. Germline lookup yields CDR1 MGHRA and CDR2 YSYEKL. The CDR3 region has the DNA TGCGCCAGCAGCCAAGATGGGGGGTTCTACGAGCAGTACTTC. This sequence encodes CASSQDGGFYEQYF.

At least ten counts were recorded for this clonotype. V and J are TRBV12-3 or TRBV12-4 and TRBJ2-2; 7 nucleotides match TRBD1. There are 14 residues in the CDR3. V gave up 6 bases and J gave up 3 bases; unmatched junction bases: 4. CDR3 in amino acids: CASSPGQDTGELFF. Here the CDR3 DNA reads TGTGCCAGCAGCCCTGGACAGGACACCGGGGAGCTGTTTTTT.

This clonotype has a count of ten or more. This chain uses TRBV6-5 with TRBJ1-2, with D perhaps matching TRBD1 (6 bases). The ends were cut back, 5 bases at V and 2 bases at J, with 15 bases in the middle. The V gene's germline CDR1 is MNHEY and CDR2 SVGAGI. The CDR3 totals 15 residues. This CDR3 is CASSSPGAPNYGYTF. The CDR3 DNA reads TGTGCCAGCAGTAGTCCAGGGGCCCCCAACTATGGCTACACCTTC.

This rearrangement joins TRBV5-4 to TRBJ2-5; unclear D gene. V was clipped by 5 bases and J by 0 bases, with 11 bases between them. From germline, CDR1 is SGHNT and CDR2 YYREEE (reference sequence). The CDR3 has 14 amino acids. The CDR3 DNA follows: TGTGCCAGCAGGGCGGACGGGTACCAAGAGACCCAGTACTTC. It translates to CASRADGYQETQYF.

V and J are TRBV12-2 and TRBJ1-4; TRBD1, the D gene given by the table, was not confirmed from the DNA. TRBV12-2 is a pseudogene locus. This CDR3 contains 15 residues. CDR3 coding DNA: TGTGCAAGTCGCTTACCGAGAGGACACCCGGAAAAACTGTTTTTT. This gives the protein CASRLPRGHPEKLFF.

This clonotype was detected once. A much larger clone is a single base away; this may be a read error. The genes are TRBV3-1 and TRBJ2-6; 7 bases map to TRBD1. Unmatched junction bases numbered 21, after V lost 11 bases and J lost 5 bases. The CDR3 totals 18 residues. The V gene's germline CDR1 is LGHDT and CDR2 YNNKEL (reference sequence). CDR3 DNA sequence: TGTGCCTGCACCCAAGAAGGGACAGTTCCTCCCTGGGCCAACGTCCTGACTTTC. Protein product: CACTQEGTVPPWANVLTF.

This chain links TRBV11-2 with TRBJ1-2, with D perhaps TRBD1 (5 bases). Trimming removed 5 bases from V and 7 bases from J, with 20 bases in between. This CDR3 has 15 amino acids. The V gene's germline CDR1 is SGHAT and CDR2 FQNNGV. This CDR3 is CASSPRAGLTGGYTF. The CDR3 DNA sequence: TGTGCCAGCAGCCCACGGGCGGGGCTGACGGGTGGCTACACCTTC. Variable domain in full (rest from reference TRBV11-2 and TRBJ1-2): EAGVAQSPRYKIIEKRQSVAFWCNPISGHATLYWYQQILGQGPKLLIQFQNNGVVDDSQLPKDRFSAERLKGVDSTLKIQPAKLEDSAVYLCASSPRAGLTGGYTFGSGTRLTVV.

In its sample, this clonotype was seen many times. The V and J genes are TRBV5-1 and TRBJ1-1, with D hard to call. The CDR3 contains 15 residues. Germline CDR1 SGHRS, CDR2 YFSETQ. Trimming removed 0 bases at V and 3 bases at J, with 12 bases between. The CDR3 bases are TGCGCCAGCAGCTTGGAGGGCAGATCCGACACTGAAGCTTTCTTT. As protein: CASSLEGRSDTEAFF.

In its sample, this clonotype was seen many times. The chain is built from TRBV20-1 and TRBJ2-7; D ambiguous. The CDR3 contains 12 residues. CDR1 and CDR2 from the germline V gene are DFQATT and SNEGSKA (reference sequence). V lost 2 bases and J lost 4, with 9 bases in between. The CDR3 spells CSARRIQYEQYF. The CDR3 nucleotides are TGCAGTGCTAGACGAATACAATACGAGCAGTACTTC.

This clonotype was observed many times. V is TRBV5-1 and J is TRBJ2-7, with D possibly being TRBD2 (6 bases). Deletions cut 0 bases from V and 4 bases from J, with 11 bases between. This CDR3 is 14 amino acids long. Germline-derived CDR1 and CDR2 are SGHRS and YFSETQ. The CDR3 sequence is CASSLEGRGYEQYF. CDR3 coding DNA: TGCGCCAGCAGCTTGGAAGGGCGGGGATACGAGCAGTACTTC.

This clonotype was recorded many times. This chain connects TRBV20-1 to TRBJ2-1; 11 bases map to TRBD2. CDR1 is DFQATT and CDR2 is SNEGSKA in the germline V gene (reference sequence). Losses at the gene ends were 6 bases for V and 3 bases for J; bases not matched to a gene: 1. There are 13 residues in the CDR3. CDR3: CSATSGGYNEQFF. DNA of the CDR3: TGCAGTGCCACTAGCGGGGGCTACAATGAGCAGTTCTTC.

This clonotype was seen a few times. This chain uses TRBV6-1 with TRBJ2-4, with 10 bases identical to TRBD2. This CDR3 spans 20 amino acids. With V trimmed by 2 bases and J by 7 bases, 20 bases remained unmatched. Per germline, CDR1 MNHNS and CDR2 SASEGT. In nucleotides, the CDR3 is TGTGCCAGCAGTGAAATTTTGGGGTCTTCGAGCGGGAGGGCCCGGAACATTCAGTACTTC. Its translation is CASSEILGSSSGRARNIQYF.

At least ten counts were recorded for this clonotype. The chain couples TRBV27 to TRBJ1-1, with D possibly TRBD1 on 6 matching bases. From germline, CDR1 is MNHEY and CDR2 SMNVEV (reference sequence). Trimming stripped 2 bases from V and 4 bases from J, with 11 bases between. The CDR3 spans 14 residues. The CDR3 nucleotides read TGTGCCAGCAGTTTAGGGGGCGTGGGCACTGAAGCTTTCTTT. Protein sequence: CASSLGGVGTEAFF.

The CDR3 spells CSASGQAPAKNIQYF. Here the CDR3 DNA reads TGCAGCGCGAGCGGGCAGGCTCCGGCCAAAAACATTCAGTACTTC. The chain carries TRBV20-1 and TRBJ2-4, with D possibly matching TRBD2 (6 bases). CDR3 size: 15 residues. The V gene's germline CDR1 is DFQATT and CDR2 SNEGSKA (reference sequence).